This T cell receptor beta chain was sequenced for a study of blood T cell repertoires in COVID-19. The data were produced by immunoSEQ multiplex PCR, yet TCRdb's version contains in-frame clones alone and is incomplete. The top ten hold about 5% of the sample, which has a few hundred thousand clones, roughly 80% seen once. Enrolled through a virtual design, the participants were between roughly 18 and 90 years of age and came from 24 US areas. Participants' own reports of clinical history determined their cohort assignment. In germline, CDR1 is GTSNPN, CDR2 SVGIG (reference sequence). The CDR3 is 13 residues long. The V segment lost 1 base and the J segment 4 bases; nucleotides outside the gene matches: 3.

What was sequenced was PBMCs or T cells enriched from blood (not recorded which). This sequence originates from a middle-aged man who had been exposed to COVID-19. The chain couples TRBV30 to TRBJ2-5, with TRBD1 identical over 7 bases. The CDR3 coding sequence is TGTGCCTGGAGTGGCCGACAGGGAGAGACCCAGTACTTC. The encoded protein is CAWSGRQGETQYF.